Each of the 7 T cell receptor beta chains below was sequenced from the same sample in a study of blood T cell repertoires in COVID-19. The repertoire was sequenced with immunoSEQ multiplex PCR; TCRdb's copy has only in-frame clones and lacks some. The sample consists of fewer than 60,000 clones, roughly four fifths of them appearing once. The material sequenced was peripheral blood. These receptors were obtained from a man aged 55-75 years with COVID-19, enrolled during active disease.

The J gene is TRBJ2-5, the V gene TRBV5-8; a possible D gene is TRBD2 (5 bases). Trimming stripped 5 bases from V and 5 bases from J, with 16 bases between. The germline gives CDR1 SGHTS, CDR2 YDEGEE. The CDR3 extends over 14 amino acids. The CDR3 region is CASRRDVGGETQYF. In nucleotides, the CDR3 is TGTGCCAGCAGGCGAGACGTAGGCGGGGAGACCCAGTACTTC.

Only a few counts were recorded for this clone. J is TRBJ2-3 and V is TRBV7-8, with D tentatively TRBD2 (6 bases). The V gene lost 5 bases and the J gene lost 2 bases, with 17 bases spanning the gap. Germline V lookup: CDR1 SGHVS, CDR2 FQNEAQ. The CDR3 is 16 amino acids. Here the CDR3 reads CASSARDSTFTDTQYF. The DNA for the CDR3 is TGTGCCAGCAGCGCTCGGGACTCCACTTTCACAGATACGCAGTATTTT.

The V gene is TRBV27, the J gene TRBJ2-7; 9 positions agree with TRBD1. The CDR3 has 14 amino acids. Germline V gene lookup returns CDR1 MNHEY and CDR2 SMNVEV (reference sequence). With 3 bases clipped from V and 5 bases from J, the junction kept 5 bases outside the gene matches. The CDR3 loop is CASSFGTGSNEQYF. DNA of the CDR3: TGTGCCAGCAGTTTTGGGACAGGGTCGAACGAGCAGTACTTC.

This clone was seen a handful of times. The V and J genes are TRBV9 and TRBJ2-7; 9 bases agree with TRBD2. Germline CDR1 is SGDLS and CDR2 is YYNGEE. The CDR3 runs to 16 residues. V shed 3 bases, J shed 2 bases, and the junction held 9 bases outside the gene matches. CDR3 residues: CASSADTSGLPYEQYF. DNA for the CDR3: TGTGCCAGCAGCGCCGACACTAGCGGGCTTCCCTACGAGCAGTACTTC.

The chain has TRBV15 and TRBJ2-7, with D uncertain. Germline V gene data show CDR1 as LNHNV and CDR2 as YYDKDF (reference sequence). The CDR3 is 14 residues long. V lost 5 bases, J lost 2 bases, and 13 bases lay in between. The CDR3 is CATSSTLSAYEQYF. CDR3 DNA sequence: TGTGCCACCAGCTCGACCTTGAGCGCCTACGAGCAGTACTTC.

This chain links TRBV7-9 with TRBJ1-6, with 11 nucleotides matching TRBD1. CDR3 length equals 15 residues. CDR1 SEHNR and CDR2 FQNEAQ come from the germline V gene (reference sequence). V was clipped by 5 bases and J by 7 bases; unmatched bases: 4. The CDR3 sequence is CASSARDRGNSPLHF. CDR3 sequence (DNA): TGTGCCAGCAGCGCCCGGGACAGGGGGAATTCACCCCTCCACTTT. Complete variable domain (other parts from reference TRBV7-9 and TRBJ1-6): DTGVSQNPRHKITKRGQNVTFRCDPISEHNRLYWYRQTLGQGPEFLTYFQNEAQLEKSRLLSDRFSAERPKGSFSTLEIQRTEQGDSAMYLCASSARDRGNSPLHFGNGTRLTVT.

The table lists this clone with a count of one. The chain joins TRBV6-5 to TRBJ2-1; perhaps TRBD2 as D (6 bases). Germline assignment: CDR1 MNHEY and CDR2 SVGAGI. The V and J ends lost 6 bases and 10 bases respectively, with 22 bases between them. The CDR3 consists of 15 residues. The CDR3 loop reads CASSGSGLPVREQFF. The DNA of the CDR3 is TGTGCCAGCAGCGGTTCGGGACTTCCCGTCCGAGAGCAGTTCTTC.